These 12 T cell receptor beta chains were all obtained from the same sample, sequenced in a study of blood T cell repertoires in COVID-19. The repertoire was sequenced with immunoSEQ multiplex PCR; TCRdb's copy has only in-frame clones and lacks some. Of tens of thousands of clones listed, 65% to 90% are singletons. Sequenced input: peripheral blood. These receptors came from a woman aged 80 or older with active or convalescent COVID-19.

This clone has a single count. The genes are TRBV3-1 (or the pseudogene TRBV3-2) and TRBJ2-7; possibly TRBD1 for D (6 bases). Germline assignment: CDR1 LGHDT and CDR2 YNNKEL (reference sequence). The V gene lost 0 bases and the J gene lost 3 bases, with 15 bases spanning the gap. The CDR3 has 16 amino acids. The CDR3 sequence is CASSQDRDTGCYEQYF. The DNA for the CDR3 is TGTGCCAGCAGCCAAGATCGGGACACGGGATGCTACGAGCAGTACTTC.

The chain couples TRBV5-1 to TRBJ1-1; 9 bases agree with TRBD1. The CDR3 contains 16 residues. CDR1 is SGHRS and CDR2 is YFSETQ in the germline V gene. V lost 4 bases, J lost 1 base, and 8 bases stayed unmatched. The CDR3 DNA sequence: TGCGCCAGCAGCCCAGACGGGACAGGGAAGAACACTGAAGCTTTCTTT. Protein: CASSPDGTGKNTEAFF.

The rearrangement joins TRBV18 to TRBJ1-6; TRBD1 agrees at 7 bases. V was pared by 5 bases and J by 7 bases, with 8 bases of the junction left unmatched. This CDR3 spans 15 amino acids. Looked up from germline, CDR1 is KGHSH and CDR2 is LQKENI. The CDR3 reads CASSSPTGSNSPLHF. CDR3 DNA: TGTGCCAGCTCATCCCCGACAGGGTCGAATTCACCCCTCCACTTT. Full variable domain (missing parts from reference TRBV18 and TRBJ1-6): NAGVMQNPRHLVRRRGQEARLRCSPMKGHSHVYWYRQLPEEGLKFMVYLQKENIIDESGMPKERFSAEFPKEGPSILRIQQVVRGDSAAYFCASSSPTGSNSPLHFGNGTRLTVT.

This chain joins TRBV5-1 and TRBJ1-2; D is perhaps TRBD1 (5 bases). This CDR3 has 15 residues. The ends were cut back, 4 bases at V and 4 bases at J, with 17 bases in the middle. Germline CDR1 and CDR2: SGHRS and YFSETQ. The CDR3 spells CASSPIQGSRYGYTF. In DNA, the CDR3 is TGCGCCAGCAGCCCAATTCAGGGATCTCGCTATGGCTACACCTTC.

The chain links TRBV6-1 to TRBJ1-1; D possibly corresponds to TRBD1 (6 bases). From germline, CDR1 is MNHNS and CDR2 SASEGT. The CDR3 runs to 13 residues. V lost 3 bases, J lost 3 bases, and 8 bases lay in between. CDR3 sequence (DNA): TGTGCCAGCAGTGATGAGGGGGACACTGAAGCTTTCTTT. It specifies CASSDEGDTEAFF.

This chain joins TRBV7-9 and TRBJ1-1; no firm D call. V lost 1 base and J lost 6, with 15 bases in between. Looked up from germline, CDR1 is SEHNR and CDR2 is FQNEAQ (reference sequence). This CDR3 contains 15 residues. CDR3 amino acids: CASSLVYGGRAEAFF. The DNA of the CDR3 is TGTGCCAGCAGCTTAGTATACGGAGGTAGGGCTGAAGCTTTCTTT.

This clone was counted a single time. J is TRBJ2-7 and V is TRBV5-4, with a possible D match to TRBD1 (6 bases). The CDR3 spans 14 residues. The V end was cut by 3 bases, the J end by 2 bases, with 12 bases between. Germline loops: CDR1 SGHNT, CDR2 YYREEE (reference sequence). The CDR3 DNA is TGTGCCAGCAGCTCCTGGGGGCCCACCTACGAGCAGTACTTC. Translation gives CASSSWGPTYEQYF.

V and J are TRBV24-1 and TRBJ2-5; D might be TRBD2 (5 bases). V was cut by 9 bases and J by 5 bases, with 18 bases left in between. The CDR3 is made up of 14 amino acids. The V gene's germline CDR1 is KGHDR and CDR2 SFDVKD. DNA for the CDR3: TGTGCCACCTCCCCCAACCAGGAGGTCGAGACCCAGTACTTC. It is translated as CATSPNQEVETQYF.

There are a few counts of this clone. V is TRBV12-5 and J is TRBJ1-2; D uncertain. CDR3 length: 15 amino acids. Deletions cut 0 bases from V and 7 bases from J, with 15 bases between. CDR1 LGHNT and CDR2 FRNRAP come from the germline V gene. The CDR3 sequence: CASGLVLAQAGGYTF. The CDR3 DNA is TGTGCTAGTGGTTTGGTACTCGCCCAAGCCGGTGGCTACACCTTC.

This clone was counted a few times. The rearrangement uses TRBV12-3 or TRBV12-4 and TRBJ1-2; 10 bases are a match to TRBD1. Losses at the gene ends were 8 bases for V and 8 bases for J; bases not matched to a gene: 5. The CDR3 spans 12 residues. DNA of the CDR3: TGTGCCAGCTCCGACAGGGGGCTCGGCTACACCTTC. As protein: CASSDRGLGYTF.

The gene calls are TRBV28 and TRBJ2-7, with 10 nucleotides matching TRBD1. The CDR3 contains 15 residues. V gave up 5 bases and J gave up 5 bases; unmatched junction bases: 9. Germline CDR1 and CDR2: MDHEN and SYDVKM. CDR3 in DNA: TGTGCCAGCAGTCAAAGACAGGGGGCGGTCCACGAGCAGTACTTC. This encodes CASSQRQGAVHEQYF.

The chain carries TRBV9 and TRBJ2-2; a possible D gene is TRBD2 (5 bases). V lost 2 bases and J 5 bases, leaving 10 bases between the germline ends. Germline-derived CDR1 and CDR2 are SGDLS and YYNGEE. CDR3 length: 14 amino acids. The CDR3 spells CASSVLASTGELFF. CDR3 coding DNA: TGTGCCAGCAGCGTTCTAGCCTCTACCGGGGAGCTGTTTTTT. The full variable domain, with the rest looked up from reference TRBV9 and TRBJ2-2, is DSGVTQTPKHLITATGQRVTLRCSPRSGDLSVYWYQQSLDQGLQFLIQYYNGEERAKGNILERFSAQQFPDLHSELNLSSLELGDSALYFCASSVLASTGELFFGEGSRLTVL.